One TCR beta chain is described in this entry. Antigen: not known. Time point reported: patch test 1, 2 weeks after DPC sensitization. Treatment given: therapeutic diphenylcyclopropenone sensitization with weekly scalp DPC. This CDR3 has 13 residues. V lost 4 bases and J 0 bases, leaving 8 bases between the germline ends. Germline CDR1 DFQATT, CDR2 SNEGSKA (reference sequence). These data originate in a study of human T cells and chemical hapten exposure. The study's findings and limits: The count of PT1 expanded TCRs correlated positively with patch test score.

TCRdb reprocessed the RACE reads with MiXCR, giving one entry per CDR3 protein. The table has roughly 380,000 distinct CDR3 sequences, approximately 5.1% seen once. The clonotype originates from a woman aged 45-60 years with alopecia areata. Some clones in this sample may be carry-over from other donors' samples. This chain uses TRBV20-1 with TRBJ2-3; D not certain. The source was whole blood, collected in connection with sensitization to the hapten diphenylcyclopropenone (DPC). The CDR3 loop reads CSAKFPSTDTQYF. The CDR3 bases are TGCAGTGCTAAATTCCCTAGCACAGATACGCAGTATTTT.